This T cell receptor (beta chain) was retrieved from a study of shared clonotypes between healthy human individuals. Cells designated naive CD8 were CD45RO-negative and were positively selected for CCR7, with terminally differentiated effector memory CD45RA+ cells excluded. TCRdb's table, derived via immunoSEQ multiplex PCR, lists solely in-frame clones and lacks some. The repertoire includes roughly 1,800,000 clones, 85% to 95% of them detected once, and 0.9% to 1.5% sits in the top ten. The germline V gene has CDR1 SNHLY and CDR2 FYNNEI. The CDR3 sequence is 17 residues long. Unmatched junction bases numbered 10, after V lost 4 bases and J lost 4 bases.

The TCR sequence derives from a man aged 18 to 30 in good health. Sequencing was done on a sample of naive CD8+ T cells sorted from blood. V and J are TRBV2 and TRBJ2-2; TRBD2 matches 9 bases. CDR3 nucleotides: TGTGCCAGCAGTGGTGAGCGGGAGGATAGTAGCACCGGGGAGCTGTTTTTT. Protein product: CASSGEREDSSTGELFF.